One and the same sample provided the 32 T cell receptor beta chains below, sequenced in a study of blood T cell repertoires in COVID-19 (dated by TCRdb to between 2020 and 2021). Library preparation used the immunoSEQ multiplex PCR assay. TCRdb took this table from immuneACCESS and kept in-frame rearrangements with V and J called. Such tables lack part of the clones; where checked against another copy, unresolved V genes explain under half of the gap, and the rest is unexplained. Present in this sample are 300,000 to 400,000 clones, roughly 87% of which were seen just once. Of the sample, roughly a tenth falls within the top ten clones. Sequenced material: peripheral blood. Source of these receptors: a man aged 30 to 45 with COVID-19, enrolled during active disease.

The chain uses TRBV3-1 (or the pseudogene TRBV3-2) and TRBJ1-1; D not certain. V lost 4 bases, J lost 8 bases, and 17 bases lay in between. The CDR3 runs 14 residues. CDR1 and CDR2 (germline): LGHDT, YNNKEL (reference sequence). For the CDR3, the DNA is TGTGCCAGCAGCCCTCGCTCACTGAGCTTAGAAGCTTTCTTT. Its translation: CASSPRSLSLEAFF.

V usage is TRBV11-3 and J usage is TRBJ2-2, with 9 nucleotides matching TRBD2. The ends lost 5 bases at V and 5 bases at J; junction bases unmatched: 6. Germline V gene lookup returns CDR1 SGHNT and CDR2 YENEEA. The CDR3 sequence is 15 residues long. CDR3 nucleotide sequence: TGTGCCAGCAGCACGCGGGGGGGTTGGACCGGGGAGCTGTTTTTT. Translated, it gives CASSTRGGWTGELFF.

This sequence joins TRBV28 and TRBJ2-5, with TRBD2 as a possible D gene (6 bases). Germline V lookup: CDR1 MDHEN, CDR2 SYDVKM. V lost 5 bases and J 3 bases, leaving 10 bases between the germline ends. There are 13 residues in the CDR3. In nucleotides, the CDR3 is TGTGCCAGCAGTCAGGGACTTAAAGAGACCCAGTACTTC. It codes for CASSQGLKETQYF.

A note on this clone: The identical CDR3 is also encoded by other nucleotide sequences in the sample. As DNA, the CDR3 is TGTGCCAGCTCACCCGGGCAGGGTGACGAGCAGTACTTC. The encoded protein is CASSPGQGDEQYF. The chain carries TRBV18 and TRBJ2-7, with D perhaps TRBD1 (5 bases). With 3 bases removed from V and 5 bases from J, the gap between germline ends came to 11 bases. Germline-derived CDR1 and CDR2 are KGHSH and LQKENI. This CDR3 has 13 residues.

The chain is built from TRBV18 and TRBJ1-4, with 11 bases identical to TRBD1. With V trimmed by 0 bases and J by 6 bases, 0 bases remained unmatched. The CDR3 contains 15 residues. Germline V gene sequence: CDR1 KGHSH, CDR2 LQKENI. Here the CDR3 reads CASSPPGQGDEKLFF. CDR3 DNA sequence: TGTGCCAGCTCACCACCGGGACAGGGGGATGAAAAACTGTTTTTT. The whole variable domain, filled in from reference TRBV18 and TRBJ1-4, reads NAGVMQNPRHLVRRRGQEARLRCSPMKGHSHVYWYRQLPEEGLKFMVYLQKENIIDESGMPKERFSAEFPKEGPSILRIQQVVRGDSAAYFCASSPPGQGDEKLFFGSGTQLSVL.

This sequence joins TRBV7-9 and TRBJ1-5; 8 positions agree with TRBD1. Germline CDR1 SEHNR, CDR2 FQNEAQ (reference sequence). CDR3 size: 18 residues. Trimming cost V 5 bases and J 0 bases; bases outside gene matches: 12. Here the CDR3 reads CASSPGQGISYSNQPQHF. The DNA of the CDR3 is TGTGCCAGCAGCCCTGGACAGGGCATCTCTTATAGCAATCAGCCCCAGCATTTT.

The rearrangement links TRBV19 to TRBJ2-3; 10 nucleotides match TRBD2. V gave up 3 bases and J gave up 2 bases; unmatched junction bases: 5. This CDR3 has 16 amino acids. Germline CDR1 is LNHDA and CDR2 is SQIVND (reference sequence). The chain's CDR3 is CASSMGLAKVTDTQYF. CDR3 in DNA: TGTGCCAGTAGTATGGGACTAGCGAAGGTCACAGATACGCAGTATTTT.

The chain joins TRBV5-1 to TRBJ2-1, with TRBD2 identical over 10 bases. CDR1 and CDR2 from the germline V gene are SGHRS and YFSETQ. V lost 4 bases and J lost 8; bases outside the gene matches: 9. The CDR3 covers 15 residues. The CDR3 loop reads CASSRGLADRDEQFF. The CDR3 DNA follows: TGCGCCAGCAGCAGAGGACTAGCGGACAGGGATGAGCAGTTCTTC.

The chain combines TRBV19 with TRBJ2-5, with unresolved D. V dropped 2 bases and J dropped 9 bases, with 16 bases sitting between them. The germline gives CDR1 LNHDA, CDR2 SQIVND (reference sequence). The CDR3 spans 14 residues. CDR3 protein: CASSINDLVVAQYF. DNA for the CDR3: TGTGCCAGTAGTATAAATGATCTAGTAGTCGCCCAGTACTTC.

Written as DNA, the CDR3 is TGTGCCAGTAGCCTAAGGGGACAGGGGGCCCCGAAAGCTTTCTTT. Residues: CASSLRGQGAPKAFF. The chain employs TRBV19 and TRBJ1-1, with 12 bases that match TRBD1. Germline V CDR1 and CDR2: LNHDA, SQIVND (reference sequence). This CDR3 has 15 residues. V gave up 6 bases and J gave up 9 bases; unmatched junction bases: 11.

As regards this clone: This sample includes further DNA sequences coding for the same CDR3. The V and J genes are TRBV7-9 and TRBJ1-5; D gene ambiguous. Trimming left V 5 bases short and J 0 bases short, with 11 bases between. Germline V CDR1 and CDR2: SEHNR, FQNEAQ (reference sequence). This CDR3 has 15 residues. The CDR3, as DNA: TGTGCCAGCAGCCTGGGCCAGGTTAGCAATCAGCCCCAGCATTTT. This codes for CASSLGQVSNQPQHF.

The genes are TRBV28 and TRBJ1-5, with 11 nucleotides matching TRBD1. Germline V CDR1 and CDR2: MDHEN, SYDVKM. The CDR3 is 16 amino acids. J gave up 5 bases and V 4 bases, and 7 bases lay outside the gene matches. In nucleotides, the CDR3 is TGTGCCAGCAGTTCCCTGGTGGGACAGGGGGATCAGCCCCAGCATTTT. This encodes CASSSLVGQGDQPQHF.

The rearrangement links TRBV11-3 to TRBJ2-6; 7 nucleotides align to TRBD1. There are 18 residues in the CDR3. CDR1 SGHNT and CDR2 YENEEA come from the germline V gene. V shed 2 bases, J shed 4 bases, and the junction held 11 bases outside the gene matches. The CDR3 bases are TGTGCCAGCAGCTTAAGTATAGAGGGGGCGCCCGGGGCCAACGTCCTGACTTTC. It specifies CASSLSIEGAPGANVLTF.

The chain is built from TRBV27 and TRBJ2-7; tentatively, D is TRBD2 (6 bases). Germline-derived CDR1 and CDR2 are MNHEY and SMNVEV (reference sequence). V shed 3 bases and J shed 7 bases, with 7 bases lying between them. CDR3 length equals 11 residues. The CDR3 DNA sequence: TGTGCCAGCAGTTTGGCGGGAGAGCAGTACTTC. Translating it yields CASSLAGEQYF.

The chain uses TRBV6-6 and TRBJ1-2; D unclear. From germline, CDR1 is MNHNY and CDR2 SVGAGI (reference sequence). The CDR3 loop spans 11 amino acids. The V end was cut by 8 bases, the J end by 3 bases, with 7 bases between. CDR3 bases: TGTGCCAGCGGGGAGGACTATGGCTACACCTTC. Translating gives CASGEDYGYTF.

This clone appeared a single time. This chain links TRBV5-4 with TRBJ2-7; a weak D match, TRBD2 (5 bases). CDR1 SGHNT and CDR2 YYREEE come from the germline V gene (reference sequence). The CDR3 covers 13 residues. The germline V and J ends were trimmed by 4 bases and 0 bases, with 8 bases remaining between them. The CDR3: CASSPTNSYEQYF. CDR3 sequence (DNA): TGTGCCAGCAGCCCGACTAACTCCTACGAGCAGTACTTC.

The V and J genes are TRBV19 and TRBJ2-5; 8 nucleotides line up with TRBD1. The CDR3 spans 15 residues. J was trimmed by 2 bases and V by 5 bases; bases with no gene match: 7. Germline CDR1 is LNHDA and CDR2 is SQIVND (reference sequence). The CDR3 sequence is CASSVGTGRQETQYF. The DNA of the CDR3 is TGTGCCAGTAGTGTTGGGACAGGAAGACAAGAGACCCAGTACTTC.

This chain uses TRBV2 with TRBJ1-3, with 10 bases that match TRBD1. This CDR3 contains 14 residues. Germline lookup yields CDR1 SNHLY and CDR2 FYNNEI. The V gene end was trimmed by 7 bases and the J gene end by 15 bases; junction bases not matched to a gene: 15. The CDR3 DNA is TGTGCCAGCAAGCCCGGGACAGGGGATCCCCAGGAATATTTT. It encodes CASKPGTGDPQEYF.

The chain couples TRBV5-4 to TRBJ2-3; no clear D gene. Trimming cost V 7 bases and J 4 bases, with 13 bases left between them. The CDR3 runs 13 residues. Germline lookup yields CDR1 SGHNT and CDR2 YYREEE (reference sequence). As DNA, the CDR3 is TGTGCCAGCGCCACCCCCTCGGCAGATACGCAGTATTTT. Translating it yields CASATPSADTQYF.

The chain combines TRBV19 with TRBJ2-6, with 9 bases lining up with TRBD1. CDR1 LNHDA and CDR2 SQIVND come from the germline V gene (reference sequence). Losses at the gene ends were 5 bases for V and 0 bases for J; bases not matched to a gene: 5. CDR3 length: 17 residues. The CDR3 DNA sequence: TGTGCCAGTAGTCCACTGACAGGGGGCTCTGGGGCCAACGTCCTGACTTTC. Translation: CASSPLTGGSGANVLTF.

This clone has more than one count but fewer than ten. This sample includes further DNA sequences coding for the same CDR3. V usage is TRBV19 and J usage is TRBJ1-2, with D possibly matching TRBD1 (6 bases). This CDR3 is built from 13 residues. Germline V CDR1 and CDR2: LNHDA, SQIVND (reference sequence). The V end lost 2 bases, the J end lost 2 bases, and 6 bases lay between the germline ends. The CDR3 coding sequence is TGTGCCAGTAGTATAACAGGGAACTATGGCTACACCTTC. Translated, it gives CASSITGNYGYTF.

The rearrangement uses TRBV12-5 and TRBJ2-7; D is perhaps TRBD2 (7 bases). The CDR3 runs 18 residues. Germline lookup yields CDR1 LGHNT and CDR2 FRNRAP. V was trimmed by 3 bases and J by 2 bases, leaving 23 bases between them. CDR3 protein: CASGLPTRWRGLPYEQYF. The CDR3 nucleotides read TGTGCTAGTGGTTTACCAACCCGCTGGCGGGGGCTTCCCTACGAGCAGTACTTC.

J is TRBJ1-1 and V is TRBV7-9, with D unresolved. The CDR3 has 14 residues. Germline V gives CDR1 SEHNR, CDR2 FQNEAQ (reference sequence). V dropped 5 bases and J dropped 1 base, with 11 bases sitting between them. The CDR3 region is CASSKRQANTEAFF. The CDR3 DNA reads TGTGCCAGCAGCAAACGACAAGCGAACACTGAAGCTTTCTTT.

This rearrangement joins TRBV28 to TRBJ1-1; a weak D match, TRBD1 (6 bases). Trimming took 6 bases from V and 11 from J, leaving 22 bases between them. Germline loops: CDR1 MDHEN, CDR2 SYDVKM. This CDR3 comprises 14 residues. The CDR3 region has the DNA TGTGCCAGCAGACGAAGGATGAGGGGGAAAGAGGCTTTCTTT. The encoded protein is CASRRRMRGKEAFF.

V gene TRBV19 combines with J gene TRBJ2-3; D unresolved. CDR3 length equals 15 residues. Germline assignment: CDR1 LNHDA and CDR2 SQIVND (reference sequence). Trimming shortened V by 6 bases and J by 0 bases, and 13 bases separated the two germline ends. CDR3 in amino acids: CASRLTATSTDTQYF. For the CDR3, the DNA is TGTGCCAGTAGACTTACAGCTACCAGCACAGATACGCAGTATTTT.

The chain combines TRBV2 with TRBJ1-2; 9 positions agree with TRBD1. This CDR3 is 13 amino acids long. Losses at the gene ends were 6 bases for V and 6 bases for J; bases not matched to a gene: 5. Germline V gives CDR1 SNHLY, CDR2 FYNNEI. As DNA, the CDR3 is TGTGCCAGCAGGCCCGGACAGGGGAATGGCTACACCTTC. Translation gives CASRPGQGNGYTF.

The J gene is TRBJ2-3, the V gene TRBV27, with 9 positions matching TRBD1. This CDR3 is 16 amino acids long. Germline V CDR1 and CDR2: MNHEY, SMNVEV (reference sequence). Trimming cost V 3 bases and J 6 bases; bases outside gene matches: 10. The CDR3 spells CASSFGGTGLWDTQYF. As DNA, the CDR3 is TGTGCCAGCAGTTTTGGGGGGACAGGGCTATGGGATACGCAGTATTTT.

J is TRBJ2-7 and V is TRBV6-5; 11 bases fit TRBD2. This CDR3 spans 14 amino acids. Trimming at V came to 7 bases and at J to 2 bases, leaving 4 bases not matched to a gene. CDR1 MNHEY and CDR2 SVGAGI come from the germline V gene. The CDR3, as DNA: TGTGCCAGCACCCCGGGACTAGCGGCCTACGAGCAGTACTTC. Translation: CASTPGLAAYEQYF.

The V gene is TRBV7-2, the J gene TRBJ2-5; TRBD2 agrees at 9 bases. J lost 9 bases, V lost 2 bases, and 10 bases had no gene match. CDR3 length equals 15 residues. Germline V gene sequence: CDR1 SGHTA, CDR2 FQGNSA. CDR3 protein: CASSLSSGGSPAQYF. The CDR3 DNA reads as TGTGCCAGCAGCTTATCCAGCGGGGGGTCCCCGGCCCAGTACTTC. The entire variable domain, with the rest obtained from reference TRBV7-2 and TRBJ2-5, is as follows: GAGVSQSPSNKVTEKGKDVELRCDPISGHTALYWYRQSLGQGLEFLIYFQGNSAPDKSGLPSDRFSAERTGGSVSTLTIQRTQQEDSAVYLCASSLSSGGSPAQYFGPGTRLLVL.

The V call is TRBV19, the J call TRBJ2-1, with 8 bases lining up with TRBD2. Germline V lookup: CDR1 LNHDA, CDR2 SQIVND (reference sequence). V shed 3 bases and J 3 bases; nucleotides not matched to a gene: 7. This CDR3 spans 16 amino acids. The CDR3 nucleotides read TGTGCCAGTAGTATGATCGACGGGAGGGACTACAATGAGCAGTTCTTC. Its protein product is CASSMIDGRDYNEQFF.

This chain links TRBV5-1 with TRBJ1-5; perhaps TRBD1 as D (5 bases). Per germline, CDR1 SGHRS and CDR2 YFSETQ. The CDR3 length is 15 residues. V lost 1 base, J lost 0 bases, and 8 bases lay in between. The CDR3 loop is CASSLRGNSNQPQHF. CDR3 sequence (DNA): TGCGCCAGCAGCTTGAGGGGAAATAGCAATCAGCCCCAGCATTTT.

The V and J genes are TRBV9 and TRBJ2-3; D is undetermined. Germline V gives CDR1 SGDLS, CDR2 YYNGEE. This CDR3 comprises 15 residues. Trimming cost V 0 bases and J 2 bases, with 10 bases left between them. The CDR3 nucleotides are TGTGCCAGCAGCGTAGTGGTCCCCTACACAGATACGCAGTATTTT. This codes for CASSVVVPYTDTQYF.